These T cell receptor beta chains were read from a single sample in a study of shared clonotypes between healthy human individuals. Produced via immunoSEQ multiplex PCR; TCRdb's table is partial and in-frame only. The top ten clones hold roughly 0.1% of a sample with around 610,000 clones, 95% to 97% of them seen once. The sequencing sample was made of naive CD8+ T cells sorted from blood. These receptors originate from a woman aged 25-40 years in good health. Each CDR3 is given with its conserved first and last residue. The D gene is left open where the match is weak. Only some rows state a clone size, as once, few, many or a class for expanded clones.

J gene | clone size | D gene | V gene | CDR3 length | CDR3 protein | CDR3 DNA
TRBJ2-7 | . | TRBD2 | TRBV4-1 | 15 | CASSRVAGTTYEQYF | TGCGCCAGCAGCAGAGTAGCGGGTACCACCTACGAGCAGTACTTC
TRBJ1-2 | . | . | TRBV28 | 15 | CASSSAQGDVYGYTF | TGTGCCAGCAGTTCGGCTCAAGGGGACGTCTATGGCTACACCTTC
TRBJ2-7 | . | TRBD1 | TRBV29-1 | 14 | CSVDMGQGWYEQYF | TGCAGCGTTGATATGGGACAGGGGTGGTACGAGCAGTACTTC
TRBJ2-5 | . | TRBD2 | TRBV7-8 | 18 | CASSLALSGGSMQETQYF | TGTGCCAGCAGCTTAGCCCTCTCTGGCGGGAGTATGCAAGAGACCCAGTACTTC
TRBJ2-7 | . | . | TRBV27 | 14 | CASSFGGNLYEQYF | TGTGCCAGCAGTTTTGGCGGGAACCTGTACGAGCAGTACTTC
TRBJ2-3 | . | TRBD1 | TRBV7-6 | 15 | CASSLWDSDTDTQYF | TGTGCCAGCAGCTTGTGGGACAGCGACACAGATACGCAGTATTTT
TRBJ2-2 | few | . | TRBV14 | 14 | CASSSGSNTGELFF | TGTGCCAGCAGCTCGGGGTCGAACACCGGGGAGCTGTTTTTT
TRBJ1-1 | . | . | TRBV6-1 | 13 | CASSEWENTEAFF | TGTGCCAGCAGTGAATGGGAGAACACTGAAGCTTTCTTT
TRBJ2-7 | . | . | TRBV5-4 | 14 | CASSQDQISYEQYF | TGTGCCAGCAGCCAGGACCAGATCTCCTACGAGCAGTACTTC
TRBJ2-1 | . | . | TRBV5-4 | 12 | CASSSGESEQFF | TGTGCCAGCAGTTCAGGGGAGAGTGAGCAGTTCTTC
TRBJ1-1 | . | . | TRBV11-2 | 13 | CASSFGVTTEAFF | TGTGCCAGCAGCTTTGGGGTCACCACTGAAGCTTTCTTT
TRBJ1-3 | . | . | TRBV27 | 13 | CASKSDSGNTIYF | TGTGCCAGCAAAAGCGACTCTGGAAACACCATATATTTT
TRBJ2-7 | . | . | TRBV5-6 | 17 | CASSLGSVGLGGYEQYF | TGTGCCAGCAGCTTGGGTAGTGTTGGGTTGGGGGGATACGAGCAGTACTTC
TRBJ1-1 | . | . | TRBV27 | 14 | CASSFAGRNTEAFF | TGTGCCAGCAGTTTTGCGGGCAGGAACACTGAAGCTTTCTTT
TRBJ1-2 | . | TRBD1 | TRBV6-5 | 13 | CASGDRGNYGYTF | TGTGCCAGCGGGGACAGGGGAAACTATGGCTACACCTTC
TRBJ2-7 | once | TRBD2 | TRBV28 | 15 | CASSRRLAESYEQYF | TGTGCCAGCAGTCGTCGACTAGCGGAAAGTTACGAGCAGTACTTC